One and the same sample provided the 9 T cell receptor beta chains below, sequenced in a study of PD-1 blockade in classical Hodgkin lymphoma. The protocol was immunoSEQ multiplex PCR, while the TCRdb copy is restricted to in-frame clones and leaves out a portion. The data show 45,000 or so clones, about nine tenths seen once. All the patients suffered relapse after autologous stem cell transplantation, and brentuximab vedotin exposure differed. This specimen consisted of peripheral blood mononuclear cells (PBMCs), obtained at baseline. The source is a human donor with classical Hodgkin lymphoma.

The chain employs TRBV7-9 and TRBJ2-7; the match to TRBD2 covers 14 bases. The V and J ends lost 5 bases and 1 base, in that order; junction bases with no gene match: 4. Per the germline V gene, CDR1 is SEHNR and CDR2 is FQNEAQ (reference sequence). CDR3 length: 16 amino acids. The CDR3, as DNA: TGTGCCAGCAGCCCCCGACTAGCGGGAGGGTCCTACGAGCAGTACTTC. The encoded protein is CASSPRLAGGSYEQYF.

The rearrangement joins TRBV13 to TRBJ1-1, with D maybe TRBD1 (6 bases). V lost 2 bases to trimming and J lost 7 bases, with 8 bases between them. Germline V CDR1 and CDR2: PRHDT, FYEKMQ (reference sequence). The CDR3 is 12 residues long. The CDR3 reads CASSLIQGEAFF. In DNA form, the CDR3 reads TGTGCCAGCAGCTTAATACAGGGTGAAGCTTTCTTT.

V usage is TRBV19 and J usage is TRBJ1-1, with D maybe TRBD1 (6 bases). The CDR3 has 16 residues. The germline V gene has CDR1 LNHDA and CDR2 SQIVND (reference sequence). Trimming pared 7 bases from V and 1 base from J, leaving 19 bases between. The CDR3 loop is CASNQPRQVSNTEAFF. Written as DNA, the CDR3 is TGTGCCAGTAACCAACCCCGACAGGTCTCGAACACTGAAGCTTTCTTT.

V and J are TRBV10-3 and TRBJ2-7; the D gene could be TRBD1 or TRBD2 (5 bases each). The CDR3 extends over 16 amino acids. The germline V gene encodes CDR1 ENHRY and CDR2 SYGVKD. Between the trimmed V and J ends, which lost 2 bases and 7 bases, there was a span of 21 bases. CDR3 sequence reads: CAISEGPSGQPGEQYF. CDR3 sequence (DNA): TGTGCCATCAGTGAGGGGCCTTCGGGGCAGCCGGGGGAGCAGTACTTC.

CDR3 sequence: CASSFPRRGANTGELFF. The CDR3 region has the DNA TGTGCCAGCAGCTTCCCCCGACGTGGGGCGAACACCGGGGAGCTGTTTTTT. The chain carries TRBV7-9 and TRBJ2-2; D not certain. The V and J ends lost 3 bases and 0 bases respectively, with 14 bases between them. CDR3 length equals 17 residues. In germline, CDR1 is SEHNR, CDR2 FQNEAQ (reference sequence).

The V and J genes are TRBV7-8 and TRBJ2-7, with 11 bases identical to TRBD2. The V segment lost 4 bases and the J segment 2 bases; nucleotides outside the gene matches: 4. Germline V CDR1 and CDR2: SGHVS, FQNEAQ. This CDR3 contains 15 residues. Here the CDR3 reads CASSYPTSGTYEQYF. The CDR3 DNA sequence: TGTGCCAGCAGCTACCCGACTAGCGGGACCTACGAGCAGTACTTC. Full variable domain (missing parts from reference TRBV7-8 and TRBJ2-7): GAGVSQSPRYKVAKRGQDVALRCDPISGHVSLFWYQQALGQGPEFLTYFQNEAQLDKSGLPSDRFFAERPEGSVSTLKIQRTQQEDSAVYLCASSYPTSGTYEQYFGPGTRLTVT.

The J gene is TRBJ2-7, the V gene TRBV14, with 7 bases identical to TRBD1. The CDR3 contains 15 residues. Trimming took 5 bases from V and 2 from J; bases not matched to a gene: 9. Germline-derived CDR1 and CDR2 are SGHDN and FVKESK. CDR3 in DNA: TGTGCCAGCAGCGAGATAGGGGACAGCACCTACGAGCAGTACTTC. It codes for CASSEIGDSTYEQYF.

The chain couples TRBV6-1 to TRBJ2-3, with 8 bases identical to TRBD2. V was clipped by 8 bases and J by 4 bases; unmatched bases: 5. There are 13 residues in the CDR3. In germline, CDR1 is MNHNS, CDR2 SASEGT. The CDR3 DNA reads TGTGCCAGCGAACTAGCGGAGGCAGATACGCAGTATTTT. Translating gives CASELAEADTQYF.

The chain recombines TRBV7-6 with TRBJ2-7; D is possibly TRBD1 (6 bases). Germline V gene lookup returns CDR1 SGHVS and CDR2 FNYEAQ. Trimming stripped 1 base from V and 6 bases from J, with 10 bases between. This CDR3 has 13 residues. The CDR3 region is CASSLGQGPEQYF. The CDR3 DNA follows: TGTGCCAGCAGCTTAGGGCAGGGGCCCGAGCAGTACTTC.